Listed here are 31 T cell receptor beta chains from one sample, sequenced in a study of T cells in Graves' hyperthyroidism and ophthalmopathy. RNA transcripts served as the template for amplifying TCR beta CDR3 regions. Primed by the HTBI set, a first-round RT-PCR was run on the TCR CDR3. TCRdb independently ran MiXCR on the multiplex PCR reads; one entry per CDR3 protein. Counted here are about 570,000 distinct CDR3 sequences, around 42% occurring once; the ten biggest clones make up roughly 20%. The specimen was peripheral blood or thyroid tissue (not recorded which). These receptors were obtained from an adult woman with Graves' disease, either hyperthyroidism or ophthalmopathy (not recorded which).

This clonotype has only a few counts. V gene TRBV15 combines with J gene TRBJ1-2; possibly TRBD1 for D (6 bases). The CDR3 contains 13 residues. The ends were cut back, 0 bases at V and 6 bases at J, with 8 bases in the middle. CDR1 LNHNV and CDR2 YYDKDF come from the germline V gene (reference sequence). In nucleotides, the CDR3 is TGTGCCACCAGCAGAGATACAGGGCATGGCTACACCTTC. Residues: CATSRDTGHGYTF.

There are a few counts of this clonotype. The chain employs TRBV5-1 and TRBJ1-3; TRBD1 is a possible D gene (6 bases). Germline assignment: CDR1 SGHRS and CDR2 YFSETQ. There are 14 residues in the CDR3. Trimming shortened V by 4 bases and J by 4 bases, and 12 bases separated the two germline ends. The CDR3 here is CASSPAGEGNTIYF. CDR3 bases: TGCGCCAGCAGCCCGGCAGGGGAGGGAAACACCATATATTTT.

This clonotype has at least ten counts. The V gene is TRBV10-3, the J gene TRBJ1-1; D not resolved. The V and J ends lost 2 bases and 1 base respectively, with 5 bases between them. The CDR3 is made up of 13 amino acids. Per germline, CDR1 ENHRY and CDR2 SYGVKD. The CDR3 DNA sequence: TGTGCCATCAGTGAGGAGGGGAACACTGAAGCTTTCTTT. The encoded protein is CAISEEGNTEAFF.

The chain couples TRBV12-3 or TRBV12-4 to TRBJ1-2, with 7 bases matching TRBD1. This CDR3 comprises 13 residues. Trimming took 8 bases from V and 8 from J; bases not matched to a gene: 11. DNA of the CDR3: TGTGCCAGCCTCCCCCCGGGACAGTTGGGCTACACCTTC. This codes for CASLPPGQLGYTF.

Written as DNA, the CDR3 is TGCGCCAGCAGGGGACGGGGAATAGAGACCCAGTACTTC. Translated, it gives CASRGRGIETQYF. The chain couples TRBV10-2 to TRBJ2-5; D tentatively fits TRBD1 or TRBD2 (5 bases each). This CDR3 contains 13 residues. Germline CDR1 reads WSHSY; CDR2 reads SAAADI. V lost 6 bases to trimming and J lost 4 bases, with 12 bases between them.

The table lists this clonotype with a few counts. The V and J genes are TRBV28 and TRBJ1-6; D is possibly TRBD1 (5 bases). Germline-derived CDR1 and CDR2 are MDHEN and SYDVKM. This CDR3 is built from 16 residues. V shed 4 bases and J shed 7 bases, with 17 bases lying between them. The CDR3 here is CASSYLDPGRNSPLHF. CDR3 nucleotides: TGTGCCAGCAGTTACCTGGACCCGGGACGGAATTCACCCCTCCACTTT.

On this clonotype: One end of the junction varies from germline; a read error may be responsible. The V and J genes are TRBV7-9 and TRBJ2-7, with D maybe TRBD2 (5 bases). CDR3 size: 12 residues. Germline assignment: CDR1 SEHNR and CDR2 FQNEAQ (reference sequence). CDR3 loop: CASRTSTGELYF. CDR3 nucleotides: TGTGCCAGCAGGACGAGCACCGGGGAGCTGTACTTC. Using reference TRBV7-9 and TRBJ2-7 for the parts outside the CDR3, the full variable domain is DTGVSQNPRHKITKRGQNVTFRCDPISEHNRLYWYRQTLGQGPEFLTYFQNEAQLEKSRLLSDRFSAERPKGSFSTLEIQRTEQGDSAMYLCASRTSTGELYFGPGTRLTVT.

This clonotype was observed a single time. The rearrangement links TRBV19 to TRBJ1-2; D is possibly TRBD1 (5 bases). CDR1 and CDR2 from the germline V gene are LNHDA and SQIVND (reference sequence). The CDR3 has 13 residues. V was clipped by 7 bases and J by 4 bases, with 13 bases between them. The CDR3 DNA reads TGTGCCAGTATCCAGGGATTCGGCTATGGCTACACCTTC. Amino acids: CASIQGFGYGYTF.

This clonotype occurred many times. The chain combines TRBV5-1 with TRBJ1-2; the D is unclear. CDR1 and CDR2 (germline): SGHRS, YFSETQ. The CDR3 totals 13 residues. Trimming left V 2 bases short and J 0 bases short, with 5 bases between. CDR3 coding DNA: TGCGCCAGCAGCTTCGGGACTAACTATGGCTACACCTTC. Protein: CASSFGTNYGYTF.

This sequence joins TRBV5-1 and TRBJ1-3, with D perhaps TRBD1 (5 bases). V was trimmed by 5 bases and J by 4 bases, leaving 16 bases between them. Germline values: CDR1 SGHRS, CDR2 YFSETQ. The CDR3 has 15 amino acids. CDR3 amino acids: CASSQLQGAGNTIYF. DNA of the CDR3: TGCGCCAGCAGTCAACTCCAGGGAGCGGGAAACACCATATATTTT.

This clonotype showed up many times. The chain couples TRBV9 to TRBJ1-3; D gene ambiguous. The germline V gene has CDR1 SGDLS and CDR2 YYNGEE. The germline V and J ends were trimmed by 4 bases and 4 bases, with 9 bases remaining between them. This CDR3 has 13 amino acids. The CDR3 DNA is TGTGCCAGCAGCACGCCCCAGGGAAACACCATATATTTT. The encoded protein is CASSTPQGNTIYF.

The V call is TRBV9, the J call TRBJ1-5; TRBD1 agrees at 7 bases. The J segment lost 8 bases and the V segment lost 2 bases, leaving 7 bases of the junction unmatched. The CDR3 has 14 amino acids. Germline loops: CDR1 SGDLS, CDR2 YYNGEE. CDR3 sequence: CASSVGQVGEPQHF. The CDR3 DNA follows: TGTGCCAGCAGCGTCGGACAGGTGGGCGAGCCCCAGCATTTT.

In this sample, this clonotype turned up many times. The CDR3 region is CASSLVGTGESPLHF. For the CDR3, the DNA is TGCGCCAGCAGCTTGGTCGGGACAGGGGAATCACCCCTCCACTTT. The V call is TRBV5-1, the J call TRBJ1-6, with TRBD1 matching over 10 bases. J gave up 10 bases and V 0 bases, and 4 bases lay outside the gene matches. CDR1 and CDR2 (germline): SGHRS, YFSETQ. The CDR3 sequence is 15 residues long.

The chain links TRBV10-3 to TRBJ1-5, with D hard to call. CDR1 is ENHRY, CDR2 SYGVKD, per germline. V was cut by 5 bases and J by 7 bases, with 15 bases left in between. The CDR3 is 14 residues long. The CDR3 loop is CAISSFSERQPQHF. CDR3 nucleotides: TGTGCCATCAGTTCCTTCTCAGAGCGCCAGCCCCAGCATTTT.

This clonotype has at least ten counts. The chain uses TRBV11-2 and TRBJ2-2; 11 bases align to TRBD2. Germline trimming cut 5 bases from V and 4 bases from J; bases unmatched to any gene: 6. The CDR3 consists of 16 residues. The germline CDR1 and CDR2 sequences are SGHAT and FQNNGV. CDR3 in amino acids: CASSPLAGGLTGELFF. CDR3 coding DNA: TGTGCCAGCAGCCCCTTAGCGGGAGGGCTCACCGGGGAGCTGTTTTTT.

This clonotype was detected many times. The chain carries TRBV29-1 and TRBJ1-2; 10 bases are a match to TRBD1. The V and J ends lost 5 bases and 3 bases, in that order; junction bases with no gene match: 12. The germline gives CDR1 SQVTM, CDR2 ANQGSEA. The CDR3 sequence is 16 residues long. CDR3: CSVYARDRGSDYGYTF. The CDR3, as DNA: TGCAGCGTTTACGCCCGGGACAGGGGATCGGACTATGGCTACACCTTC.

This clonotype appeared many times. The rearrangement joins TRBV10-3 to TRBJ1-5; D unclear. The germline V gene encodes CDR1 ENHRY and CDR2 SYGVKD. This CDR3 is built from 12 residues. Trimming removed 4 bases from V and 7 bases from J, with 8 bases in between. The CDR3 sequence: CAISGVGQPQHF. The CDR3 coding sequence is TGTGCCATCAGTGGGGTGGGCCAGCCCCAGCATTTT.

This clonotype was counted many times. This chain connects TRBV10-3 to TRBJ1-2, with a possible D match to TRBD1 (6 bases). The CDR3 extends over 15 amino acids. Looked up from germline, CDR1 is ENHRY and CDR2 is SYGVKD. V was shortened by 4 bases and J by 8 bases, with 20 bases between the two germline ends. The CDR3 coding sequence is TGTGCCATCAGTGGTAGAACAGGGCCCAAAGAGGGCTACACCTTC. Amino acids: CAISGRTGPKEGYTF.

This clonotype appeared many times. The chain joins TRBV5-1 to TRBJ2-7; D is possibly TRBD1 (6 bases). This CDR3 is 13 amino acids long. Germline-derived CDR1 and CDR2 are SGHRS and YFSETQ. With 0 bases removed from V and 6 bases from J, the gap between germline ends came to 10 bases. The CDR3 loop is CASSLAQGVEQYF. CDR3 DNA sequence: TGCGCCAGCAGCTTGGCACAGGGAGTCGAGCAGTACTTC.

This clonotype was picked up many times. Written as DNA, the CDR3 is TGCGCCAGCAGCGTGACCCAGCGGGAGTGGGAGACCCAGTACTTC. Translated, it gives CASSVTQREWETQYF. The chain combines TRBV5-1 with TRBJ2-5; 8 nucleotides match TRBD2. Germline CDR1 is SGHRS and CDR2 is YFSETQ. This CDR3 has 15 residues. The ends lost 4 bases at V and 5 bases at J; junction bases unmatched: 10.

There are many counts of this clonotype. The CDR3 nucleotides are TGTGCCATCAGTGAAAGCCCCAGGGGCAATCAGCCCCAGCATTTT. It is translated as CAISESPRGNQPQHF. This chain uses TRBV10-3 with TRBJ1-5, with D maybe TRBD1 (5 bases). This CDR3 region has 15 residues. Trimming left V 3 bases short and J 2 bases short, with 11 bases between. From germline, CDR1 is ENHRY and CDR2 SYGVKD.

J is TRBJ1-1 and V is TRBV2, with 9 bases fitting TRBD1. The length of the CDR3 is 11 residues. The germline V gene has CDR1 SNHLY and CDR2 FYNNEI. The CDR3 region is CARQGDTEAFF. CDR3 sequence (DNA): TGTGCGCGACAGGGGGACACTGAAGCTTTCTTT.

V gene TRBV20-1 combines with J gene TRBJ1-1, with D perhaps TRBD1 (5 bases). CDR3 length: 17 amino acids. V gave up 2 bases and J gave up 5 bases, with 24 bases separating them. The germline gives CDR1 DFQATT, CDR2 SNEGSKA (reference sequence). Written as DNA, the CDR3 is TGCAGTGCTAGACCGATTCAGGGACTTCCATATCAAACTGAAGCTTTCTTT. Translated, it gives CSARPIQGLPYQTEAFF.

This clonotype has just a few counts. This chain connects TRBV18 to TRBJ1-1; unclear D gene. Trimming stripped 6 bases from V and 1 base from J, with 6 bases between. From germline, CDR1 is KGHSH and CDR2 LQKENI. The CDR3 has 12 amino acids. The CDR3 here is CASSWENTEAFF. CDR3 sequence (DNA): TGTGCCAGCTCGTGGGAGAACACTGAAGCTTTCTTT.

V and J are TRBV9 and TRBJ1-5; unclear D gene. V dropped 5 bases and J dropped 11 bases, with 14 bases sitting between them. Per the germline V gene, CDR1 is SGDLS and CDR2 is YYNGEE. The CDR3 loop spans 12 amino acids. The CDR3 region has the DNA TGTGCCAGCAGACGGTGCCAAGAGACCCAGCATTTT. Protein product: CASRRCQETQHF.

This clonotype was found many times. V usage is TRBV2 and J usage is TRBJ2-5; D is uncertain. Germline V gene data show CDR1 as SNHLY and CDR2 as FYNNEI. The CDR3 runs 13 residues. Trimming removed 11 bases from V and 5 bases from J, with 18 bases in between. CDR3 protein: CASNPGPEETQYF. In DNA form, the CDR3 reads TGTGCCTCAAACCCCGGGCCCGAGGAGACCCAGTACTTC.

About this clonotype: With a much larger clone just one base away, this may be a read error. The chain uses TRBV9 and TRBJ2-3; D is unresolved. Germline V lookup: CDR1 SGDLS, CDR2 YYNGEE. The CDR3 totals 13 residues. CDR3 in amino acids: CASSVEGTDMQYF. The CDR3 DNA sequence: TGTGCCAGCAGCGTAGAAGGTACAGATATGCAGTATTTT.

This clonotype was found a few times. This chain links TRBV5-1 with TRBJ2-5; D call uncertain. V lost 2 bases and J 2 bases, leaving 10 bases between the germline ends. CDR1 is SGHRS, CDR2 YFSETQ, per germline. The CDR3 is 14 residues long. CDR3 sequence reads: CASSFWRRQETQYF. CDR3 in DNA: TGCGCCAGCAGCTTTTGGCGGAGACAAGAGACCCAGTACTTC. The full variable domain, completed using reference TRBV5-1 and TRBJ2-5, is KAGVTQTPRYLIKTRGQQVTLSCSPISGHRSVSWYQQTPGQGLQFLFEYFSETQRNKGNFPGRFSGRQFSNSRSEMNVSTLELGDSALYLCASSFWRRQETQYFGPGTRLLVL.

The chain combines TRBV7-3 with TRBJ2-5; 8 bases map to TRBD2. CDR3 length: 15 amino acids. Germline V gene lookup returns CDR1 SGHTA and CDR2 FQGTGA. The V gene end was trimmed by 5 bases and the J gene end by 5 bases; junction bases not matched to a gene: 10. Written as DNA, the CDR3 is TGTGCCAGCAGCATAGGAGCGGGAGTTGGCGAGACCCAGTACTTC. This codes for CASSIGAGVGETQYF. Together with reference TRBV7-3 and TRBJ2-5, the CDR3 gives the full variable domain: GAGVSQTPSNKVTEKGKYVELRCDPISGHTALYWYRQSLGQGPEFLIYFQGTGAADDSGLPNDRFFAVRPEGSVSTLKIQRTERGDSAVYLCASSIGAGVGETQYFGPGTRLLVL.

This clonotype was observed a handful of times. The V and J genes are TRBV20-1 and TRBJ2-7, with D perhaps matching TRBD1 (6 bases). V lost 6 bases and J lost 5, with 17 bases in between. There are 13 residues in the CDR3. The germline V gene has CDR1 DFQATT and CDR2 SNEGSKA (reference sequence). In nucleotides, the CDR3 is TGCAGTGCCGATGGACAGAATAGCAACGAGCAGTACTTC. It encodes CSADGQNSNEQYF.

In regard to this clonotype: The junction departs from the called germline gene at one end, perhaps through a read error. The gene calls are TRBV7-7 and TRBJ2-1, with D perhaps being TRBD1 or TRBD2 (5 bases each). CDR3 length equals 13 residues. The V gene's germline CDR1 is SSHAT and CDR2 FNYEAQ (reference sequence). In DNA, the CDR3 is TGTGCTAGCAGCTTAGATCGGGGCGACGAGCAGTTCTTC. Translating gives CASSLDRGDEQFF.